This T cell receptor beta chain was found in a study of T cells in localized non-small cell lung cancer. The CDR3 totals 17 residues. V gave up 4 bases and J gave up 0 bases, with 17 bases separating them. Study observations and caveats: A denser population of T cells in blood accompanied longer overall survival.

As concerns this clone: As yet, its antigen is unknown.

Clones were sequenced by immunoSEQ multiplex PCR, and TCRdb holds only the in-frame ones, with some missing. The sample yields roughly 2,000 clones, 24% seen once. The starting material was lung tumor tissue, obtained before any cancer treatment. This clonotype was obtained from a female donor over 55 with stage I lung adenocarcinoma. The chain recombines TRBV23-1 with TRBJ2-3; D perhaps matches TRBD1 (5 bases). TRBV23-1 has ORF status, its function being uncertain. CDR3 region: CASSPRTPSGSTDTQYF. Written as DNA, the CDR3 is TGCGCCAGCAGTCCACGGACACCGTCTGGGAGCACAGATACGCAGTATTTT.